A single sample is the source of the 30 T cell receptor beta chains below, sequenced in a study of molecular identifiers for immune sequencing clone quantification. MiXCR, run by TCRdb on the PCR reads, gives a single entry per CDR3 protein. The sample includes around 320,000 distinct CDR3 sequences, roughly 24% of them seen just once. The specimen was naive CD8+ T cells from blood, with Jurkat cell RNA spiked in. Stated subset: FACS-sorted CD8+CD4-CCR7+CD45RA+ naive T cells. The receptors shown here come from a human donor in good health. Some libraries in this study had Jurkat cell RNA spiked in.

In its sample, this clonotype was seen a few times. The chain joins TRBV7-9 to TRBJ2-7; the match to TRBD1 covers 8 bases. V trimming: 5 bases; J trimming: 3 bases; junction bases outside the gene matches: 9. Germline values: CDR1 SEHNR, CDR2 FQNEAQ (reference sequence). The CDR3 extends over 15 amino acids. The CDR3 DNA sequence: TGTGCCAGCAGCCGGCAGCCCGGGACAGGCTACGAGCAGTACTTC. It encodes CASSRQPGTGYEQYF.

V usage is TRBV5-6 and J usage is TRBJ2-3, with a tentative D call TRBD2 (5 bases). Germline V gene lookup returns CDR1 SGHDT and CDR2 YYEEEE. The V gene lost 0 bases and the J gene lost 2 bases, with 16 bases spanning the gap. The CDR3 contains 17 residues. As DNA, the CDR3 is TGTGCCAGCAGCTTGGCCGGAGGCCACGGGGTCACAGATACGCAGTATTTT. It yields the protein CASSLAGGHGVTDTQYF.

As to this clonotype: This could be a read error, since a much larger clone is one nucleotide away. V gene TRBV19 combines with J gene TRBJ2-1; D is unresolved. The CDR3 is made up of 15 amino acids. Germline V lookup: CDR1 LNHDA, CDR2 SQIVND (reference sequence). The CDR3 reads CASSISPPRWNEEFF. DNA of the CDR3: TGTGCCAGTAGTATTTCCCCGCCGAGGTGGAATGAGGAGTTCTTC. Full variable domain (rest looked up from reference TRBV19 and TRBJ2-1): DGGITQSPKYLFRKEGQNVTLSCEQNLNHDAMYWYRQDPGQGLRLIYYSQIVNDFQKGDIAEGYSVSREKKESFPLTVTSAQKNPTAFYLCASSISPPRWNEEFFGPGTRLTVL.

This clonotype came up many times. The chain joins TRBV12-3 or TRBV12-4 to TRBJ2-4, with TRBD2 as a possible D gene (7 bases). CDR3 length: 15 amino acids. V lost 3 bases, J lost 3 bases, and 12 bases lay in between. The CDR3 bases are TGTGCCAGCAGTTTGGAGGGAGGGGGCAAAAACATTCAGTACTTC. This gives the protein CASSLEGGGKNIQYF.

About this clonotype itself: At one end the junction does not follow the germline gene, possibly because of a read error. The V call is TRBV23-1, the J call TRBJ2-6, with 9 bases matching TRBD1. TRBV23-1 falls under the ORF class, with uncertain function. The CDR3 is 21 amino acids. In DNA, the CDR3 is TGCCCCAGCAGTCCGAAAGCCCCCCAACAGGGGGCAGACTCTGGGGCCAACGTCCTGACTTTC. Its translation is CPSSPKAPQQGADSGANVLTF.

This clonotype was observed a single time. Germline is not matched at one junction end, which may reflect a read error. The rearrangement joins TRBV11-2 to TRBJ2-3, with unresolved D. The V gene's germline CDR1 is SGHAT and CDR2 FQNNGV. The CDR3 spans 15 residues. The CDR3 DNA is TGTGCCAGCAGCCCCGTCCCGATACGCACAGATACGCAGTGTTTT. Amino acid sequence: CASSPVPIRTDTQCF.

In the case of this clonotype: A much larger clone is a single base away; this may be a read error. J is TRBJ1-2 and V is TRBV4-3; a weak D match, TRBD1 (5 bases). The germline V gene encodes CDR1 LGHNA and CDR2 YSLEER. The ends were cut back, 1 base at V and 1 base at J, with 10 bases in the middle. This CDR3 has 15 residues. The CDR3 reads CASSQVPDNNYGYTF. In nucleotides, the CDR3 is TGCGCCAGCAGCCAAGTGCCGGACAATAACTATGGCTACACCTTC.

This clonotype was counted ten times or more. The chain couples TRBV2 to TRBJ2-7; possibly TRBD1 for D (6 bases). Deletions cut 6 bases from V and 12 bases from J, with 18 bases between. Germline-derived CDR1 and CDR2 are SNHLY and FYNNEI. The CDR3 covers 12 residues. The CDR3 DNA reads TGTGCCAGCAGATCGGACAGATTGGTCCTGTACTTC. This translates into CASRSDRLVLYF.

This clonotype has a count of ten or more. This chain joins TRBV12-3 or TRBV12-4 and TRBJ2-5; possible D gene TRBD2, 6 bases. V gave up 5 bases and J gave up 3 bases, with 13 bases separating them. The CDR3 extends over 14 amino acids. In nucleotides, the CDR3 is TGTGCCAGCAGTCCCTCTAGGAGGGAAGAGACCCAGTACTTC. Translated: CASSPSRREETQYF.

This clonotype was picked up a small number of times. V is TRBV4-1 and J is TRBJ1-5, with D tentatively TRBD1 (5 bases). Per the germline V gene, CDR1 is MGHRA and CDR2 is YSYEKL. Trimming removed 5 bases from V and 2 bases from J, with 13 bases in between. There are 15 residues in the CDR3. The CDR3 nucleotides read TGCGCCAGCAGCATGTCCAGGGTTGGCAATCAGCCCCAGCATTTT. Encoded protein: CASSMSRVGNQPQHF.

This clonotype was seen a few times. V is TRBV11-3 and J is TRBJ2-1; 11 positions agree with TRBD2. V dropped 8 bases and J dropped 7; count of bases not matched to a gene: 7. The CDR3 extends over 14 amino acids. CDR1 and CDR2 (germline): SGHNT, YENEEA. The DNA of the CDR3 is TGTGCCAGCTCGACGTCTAGCGGGAGGAATGAGCAGTTCTTC. This gives the protein CASSTSSGRNEQFF.

For this clonotype: One base away lies a much larger clone, so this may be a sequencing read error. This chain links TRBV5-3 with TRBJ2-3; the D gene could be TRBD1 or TRBD2 (7 bases each). TRBV5-3 is recorded as an ORF, its role being uncertain. This CDR3 has 15 residues. This CDR3 reads CSSSPRGGLTDTQYF. Written as DNA, the CDR3 is TGTTCCAGCAGCCCCAGGGGGGGGCTCACAGATACGCAGTATTTT.

V and J are TRBV6-2 or TRBV6-3 and TRBJ2-1; D is unresolved. V was cut by 5 bases and J by 10 bases, with 15 bases left in between. This CDR3 is built from 13 residues. Looked up from germline, CDR1 is MNHEY and CDR2 is SVGEGT. CDR3 region: CASSPTDGREQFF. Written as DNA, the CDR3 is TGTGCCAGCAGTCCCACGGACGGCCGGGAGCAGTTCTTC.

Only a few counts were recorded for this clonotype. One end of the junction does not line up with germline, which may come from a read error. V is TRBV5-1 and J is TRBJ1-3; TRBD1 is a possible D gene (5 bases). Germline CDR1 and CDR2: SGHRS and YFSETQ. This CDR3 contains 16 residues. For the CDR3, the DNA is TGCGCCAGCAGCTTGGACAGGTCCTTCTCTGGAAGCACCATATATTTT. Translated, it gives CASSLDRSFSGSTIYF. The whole variable domain, remainder taken from reference TRBV5-1 and TRBJ1-3, is KAGVTQTPRYLIKTRGQQVTLSCSPISGHRSVSWYQQTPGQGLQFLFEYFSETQRNKGNFPGRFSGRQFSNSRSEMNVSTLELGDSALYLCASSLDRSFSGSTIYFGEGSWLTVV.

This clonotype was counted ten times or more. This sequence joins TRBV7-2 and TRBJ1-1; D is perhaps TRBD1 (6 bases). The CDR3 length is 13 residues. Deletions cut 2 bases from V and 6 bases from J, with 10 bases between. Germline CDR1 is SGHTA and CDR2 is FQGNSA. This CDR3 reads CASSLSGVAEAFF. CDR3 nucleotides: TGTGCCAGCAGCTTATCAGGGGTTGCTGAAGCTTTCTTT.

As concerns this clonotype: The germline gene is not matched at one end of the junction; a read error may be the cause. The chain has TRBV4-1 and TRBJ1-1; D is unresolved. The CDR3 has 13 residues. In germline, CDR1 is MGHRA, CDR2 YSYEKL. The CDR3 DNA is TGCGCCAGCAGCCAAGTCGTGGCGACTGAAGCTCTCTTT. The encoded protein is CASSQVVATEALF.

The chain recombines TRBV30 with TRBJ1-1; D gene unclear. With 0 bases removed from V and 4 bases from J, the gap between germline ends came to 9 bases. The germline gives CDR1 GTSNPN, CDR2 SVGIG (reference sequence). This CDR3 comprises 13 residues. CDR3 DNA: TGTGCCTGGAGTGTACAAGCGGGCACTGAAGCTTTCTTT. Protein product: CAWSVQAGTEAFF.

On this clonotype: A much larger clone lies one base from this, so it may be a read error. J is TRBJ2-5 and V is TRBV4-3; D uncertain. Germline lookup yields CDR1 LGHNA and CDR2 YSLEER. The CDR3 runs 13 residues. V shed 4 bases and J shed 4 bases, with 10 bases lying between them. CDR3 protein: CASSRDRPETQYF. The CDR3 nucleotides are TGCGCCAGCAGCCGAGATCGTCCAGAGACCCAGTACTTC.

A word on this clonotype: This may stem from a read error, because a much larger clone lies one nucleotide away. This chain connects TRBV4-3 to TRBJ2-7; 7 nucleotides match TRBD1. Germline CDR1 LGHNA, CDR2 YSLEER. The CDR3 consists of 14 residues. The CDR3 protein is CASSTRQGPYEQCF. CDR3 DNA: TGCGCCAGCAGTACGCGACAGGGCCCCTACGAGCAGTGCTTC.

About this clonotype itself: A read error may be the cause here, since a much bigger clone is one base away. The chain has TRBV25-1 and TRBJ2-2; D possibly matches TRBD1 or TRBD2 (5 bases each). The CDR3 runs to 15 residues. Trimming took 6 bases from V and 0 from J, leaving 11 bases between them. Germline-derived CDR1 and CDR2 are MGHDK and SYGVNS. The CDR3 sequence is CASSRGAANTGELFF. Written as DNA, the CDR3 is TGTGCCAGCAGCCGAGGGGCAGCGAACACCGGGGAGCTGTTTTTT.

In the case of this clonotype: A read error may be the cause here, since a much bigger clone is one base away. V usage is TRBV4-3 and J usage is TRBJ2-7; 8 nucleotides line up with TRBD1. The CDR3 runs to 16 residues. Per the germline V gene, CDR1 is LGHNA and CDR2 is YSLEER. Trimming removed 1 base from V and 2 bases from J; junction bases left unmatched: 7. CDR3 loop: CASSQAPGQGPYEQYF. The CDR3 DNA sequence: TGCGCCAGCAGCCAAGCGCCCGGACAGGGCCCCTACGAGCAGTACTTC.

The chain has TRBV4-1 and TRBJ2-7; 8 bases fit TRBD1. The CDR3 is made up of 17 amino acids. Trimming at V came to 0 bases and at J to 4 bases, leaving 11 bases not matched to a gene. Germline CDR1 MGHRA, CDR2 YSYEKL. CDR3 in amino acids: CASSQEKSGGAGYEQYF. As DNA, the CDR3 is TGCGCCAGCAGCCAAGAGAAGTCAGGGGGCGCTGGGTACGAGCAGTACTTC.

This clonotype was counted at least ten times. The V call is TRBV7-6, the J call TRBJ2-5; 9 bases fit TRBD1. In germline, CDR1 is SGHVS, CDR2 FNYEAQ. This CDR3 region has 13 residues. The V gene end was trimmed by 10 bases and the J gene end by 5 bases; junction bases not matched to a gene: 8. The DNA of the CDR3 is TGTGCCACCCAAATCGGGACAGGGGAGACCCAGTACTTC. Its protein is CATQIGTGETQYF.

This clonotype was counted only a few times. V usage is TRBV10-3 and J usage is TRBJ2-2; no clear D gene. The CDR3 contains 12 residues. Deletions cut 11 bases from V and 4 bases from J, with 11 bases between. Germline loops: CDR1 ENHRY, CDR2 SYGVKD. The CDR3 loop reads CAVKDGTGELFF. In DNA form, the CDR3 reads TGTGCCGTAAAGGATGGCACCGGGGAGCTGTTTTTT.

The gene calls are TRBV2 and TRBJ1-4; TRBD1 matches 9 bases. In germline, CDR1 is SNHLY, CDR2 FYNNEI. J was trimmed by 5 bases and V by 6 bases; bases with no gene match: 13. This CDR3 has 17 amino acids. In nucleotides, the CDR3 is TGTGCCAGCAGCTGGACAGGGGATGACTATACAAATGAAAAACTGTTTTTT. Translated, it gives CASSWTGDDYTNEKLFF.

V usage is TRBV12-3 or TRBV12-4 and J usage is TRBJ1-2; D perhaps matches TRBD1 (6 bases). Trimming cost V 5 bases and J 6 bases, with 19 bases left between them. CDR3 length: 15 residues. The CDR3 coding sequence is TGTGCCAGCAGTCCACGGGCAGGGGAGCCTAATGGCTACACCTTC. Translating it yields CASSPRAGEPNGYTF.

This clonotype has ten or more counts. The chain has TRBV5-1 and TRBJ2-5, with D possibly matching TRBD1 (6 bases). The germline V and J ends were trimmed by 5 bases and 0 bases, with 11 bases remaining between them. This CDR3 contains 14 residues. CDR1 and CDR2 (germline): SGHRS, YFSETQ. The CDR3 DNA follows: TGCGCCAGCAGACGGGACACGTACCAAGAGACCCAGTACTTC. Translation gives CASRRDTYQETQYF.

This clonotype has more than one count but fewer than ten. The V and J genes are TRBV27 and TRBJ2-5; 8 positions agree with TRBD1. The CDR3 covers 12 residues. V was pared by 6 bases and J by 14 bases, with 11 bases of the junction left unmatched. CDR1 and CDR2 from the germline V gene are MNHEY and SMNVEV (reference sequence). As DNA, the CDR3 is TGTGCCAGCAGCTCGACAGGGGCCCTCTACTACTTC. Translated: CASSSTGALYYF.

This clonotype occurred many times. The chain couples TRBV7-2 to TRBJ2-7, with D possibly being TRBD2 (5 bases). This CDR3 has 13 amino acids. The V and J ends lost 1 base and 7 bases respectively, with 11 bases between them. Germline lookup yields CDR1 SGHTA and CDR2 FQGNSA. The DNA for the CDR3 is TGTGCCAGCAGCTTAGGGCCCCCGGGGGAGCAGTACTTC. It specifies CASSLGPPGEQYF.

This clonotype has at least ten counts. This chain joins TRBV29-1 and TRBJ1-5; D possibly corresponds to TRBD1 (5 bases). CDR3 size: 14 residues. Trimming removed 6 bases from V and 0 bases from J, with 12 bases in between. Germline CDR1 SQVTM, CDR2 ANQGSEA. CDR3 DNA sequence: TGCAGCGTGGGCCTGACAGATAGCAATCAGCCCCAGCATTTT. It specifies CSVGLTDSNQPQHF.